Sequencing of this T cell receptor (beta chain) was carried out in a study of persistence of HIV-infected CD4 T cells. Cells were stimulated with CMV-infected fibroblast lysates at approximately 10 ug/mL. Sorted nonresponding memory CD4+ T cells were CD40L-negative, CD69-negative, CD45RO-high. Donors were HIV-1-infected adults who began suppressive ART during chronic infection. Germline CDR1 is MNHEY and CDR2 is SVGAGI. This CDR3 comprises 14 residues. The ends lost 6 bases at V and 1 base at J; junction bases unmatched: 5. A remark on this clone: What it binds is unknown.

This was the immunoSEQ version 4 assay in survey mode. Assay used: immunoSEQ multiplex PCR; TCRdb lists only in-frame clones, some missing. This sample carries tens of thousands of clones, roughly 80% of them seen once, and the ten largest clones take less than 2%. The V call is TRBV6-5, the J call TRBJ2-7, with 8 bases aligning to TRBD1. The sequence was obtained from an adult man with HIV who was CMV-seropositive. This sample comprised CD4+ T cells sorted from PBMCs after roughly 18-hour stimulation, obtained from a patient who received antiretroviral therapy. This CDR3 is CASSRDRISYEQYF. The CDR3, as DNA: TGTGCCAGCAGCCGGGACAGGATTTCCTACGAGCAGTACTTC.